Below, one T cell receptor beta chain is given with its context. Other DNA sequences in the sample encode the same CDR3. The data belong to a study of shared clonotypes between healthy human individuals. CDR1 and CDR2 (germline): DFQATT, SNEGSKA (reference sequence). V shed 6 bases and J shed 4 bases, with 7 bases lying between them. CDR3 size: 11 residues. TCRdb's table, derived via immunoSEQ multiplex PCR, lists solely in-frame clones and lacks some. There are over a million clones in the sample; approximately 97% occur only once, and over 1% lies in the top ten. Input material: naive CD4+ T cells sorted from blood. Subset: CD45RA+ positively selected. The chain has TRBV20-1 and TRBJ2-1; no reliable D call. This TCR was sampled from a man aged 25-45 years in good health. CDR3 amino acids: CSARGYNEQFF. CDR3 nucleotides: TGCAGTGCCCGAGGTTACAATGAGCAGTTCTTC.